The entry below describes one TCR beta chain. Its antigen is as yet unknown. The sample holds other DNA sequences that translate to the same CDR3. TCRdb's copy holds only in-frame clones and misses some; the assay was immunoSEQ multiplex PCR. The sample lists approximately 120,000 clones; about 71% were seen once. CD8 memory merged CD45RO+ cells and CCR7-negative CD45RA+ TemRA cells into one population. These data originate in a study of shared clonotypes between healthy human individuals. The CDR3 spans 14 residues. The germline V gene encodes CDR1 MNHEY and CDR2 SMNVEV (reference sequence). Unmatched junction bases numbered 6, after V lost 4 bases and J lost 4 bases. General study results and limits: Among non-shared clonotypes, generation probabilities were lower than among those shared by all four donors. The researchers took only blood, and tissue repertoires probably look different.

This clonotype was obtained from a woman between 25 and 40 years old in good health. The sample consisted of memory CD8+ T cells sorted from blood. Noted subset: CD45RO+ cells pooled with CCR7-negative TemRA cells. This sequence joins TRBV27 and TRBJ2-7; 8 bases are a match to TRBD1. The CDR3, as DNA: TGTGCCAGCAGTTCGTGGACAGGGTCATACGAGCAGTACTTC. Translation gives CASSSWTGSYEQYF.